What follows are 20 T cell receptor beta chains derived from one specimen sequenced in a study of PD-L1 blockade in urothelial cancer. Only in-frame clones appear in the TCRdb table, and some are missing; sequencing was by immunoSEQ multiplex PCR. The sample has 90,000 or so clones, nearly 90% seen once. Time point in this sample: pretreatment peripheral blood. The sample here was PBMCs, taken around atezolizumab (anti-PD-L1) treatment. Receptors were obtained from a man between 60 and 70 years old with urothelial cancer.

The CDR3 spells CASSPRTGGNTEAFF. Written as DNA, the CDR3 is TGTGCCAGCAGCCCTCGAACAGGTGGGAACACTGAAGCTTTCTTT. The chain combines TRBV14 with TRBJ1-1, with a tentative D call TRBD1 (5 bases). CDR1 SGHDN and CDR2 FVKESK come from the germline V gene. The CDR3 runs 15 residues. V gave up 4 bases and J gave up 1 base, with 13 bases separating them. The variable domain in full, with the rest retrieved from reference TRBV14 and TRBJ1-1, is EAGVTQFPSHSVIEKGQTVTLRCDPISGHDNLYWYRRVMGKEIKFLLHFVKESKQDESGMPNNRFLAERTGGTYSTLKVQPAELEDSGVYFCASSPRTGGNTEAFFGQGTRLTVV.

The chain joins TRBV9 to TRBJ2-1, with D possibly TRBD2 on 5 matching bases. CDR3 size: 15 residues. With 0 bases removed from V and 2 bases from J, the gap between germline ends came to 9 bases. Looked up from germline, CDR1 is SGDLS and CDR2 is YYNGEE. CDR3 sequence (DNA): TGTGCCAGCAGCGTAGGCCGGGGTACCTACAATGAGCAGTTCTTC. Encoded protein: CASSVGRGTYNEQFF.

The chain is built from TRBV30 and TRBJ2-3; 13 bases fit TRBD2. The J segment lost 7 bases and the V segment lost 3 bases, leaving 10 bases of the junction unmatched. Germline V gives CDR1 GTSNPN, CDR2 SVGIG (reference sequence). This CDR3 comprises 16 residues. The CDR3 DNA reads as TGTGCCTGGAGACCCCGACTAGCGGGAGGAGTATATACGCAGTATTTT. This translates into CAWRPRLAGGVYTQYF.

The chain carries TRBV5-6 and TRBJ2-3; TRBD2 agrees at 14 bases. The CDR3 contains 15 residues. V lost 2 bases to trimming and J lost 5 bases; unmatched junction nucleotides: 1. The germline V gene encodes CDR1 SGHDT and CDR2 YYEEEE. CDR3 bases: TGTGCCAGCAGCTTAGGACTAGCGGGGGGAGATACGCAGTATTTT. Its translation: CASSLGLAGGDTQYF. The complete variable domain, with remaining parts taken from reference TRBV5-6 and TRBJ2-3, reads DAGVTQSPTHLIKTRGQQVTLRCSPKSGHDTVSWYQQALGQGPQFIFQYYEEEERQRGNFPDRFSGHQFPNYSSELNVNALLLGDSALYLCASSLGLAGGDTQYFGPGTRLTVL.

The chain uses TRBV19 and TRBJ2-1, with TRBD1 matching over 12 bases. V trimming: 5 bases; J trimming: 6 bases; junction bases outside the gene matches: 8. Germline V CDR1 and CDR2: LNHDA, SQIVND (reference sequence). This CDR3 is 16 amino acids long. DNA for the CDR3: TGTGCCAGTAGTCCGTCGGGACAGGGGGCTGGCAATGAGCAGTTCTTC. It codes for CASSPSGQGAGNEQFF.

Of note for this clone: At the DNA level, this CDR3 is encoded by other sequences in the same sample as well. V is TRBV9 and J is TRBJ2-3, with D perhaps TRBD1 (6 bases). Looked up from germline, CDR1 is SGDLS and CDR2 is YYNGEE. This CDR3 region has 15 residues. Trimming stripped 0 bases from V and 2 bases from J, with 10 bases between. CDR3 sequence (DNA): TGTGCCAGCAGCGTAGAGAGGGGGTACACAGATACGCAGTATTTT. Translated, it gives CASSVERGYTDTQYF.

The chain uses TRBV4-2 and TRBJ2-1; D perhaps matches TRBD2 (5 bases). The V end was cut by 5 bases, the J end by 7 bases, with 15 bases between. CDR3 length equals 14 residues. The germline gives CDR1 LGHNA, CDR2 YNFKEQ. In DNA, the CDR3 is TGTGCCAGCAGCTTAGGAGGAACCCGAAATGAGCAGTTCTTC. Its protein product is CASSLGGTRNEQFF.

CDR3 nucleotide sequence: TGTGCCAGCAGCCAAGAAAATCTTGGAGGTTCCAGGAACACTGAAGCTTTCTTT. It encodes CASSQENLGGSRNTEAFF. This rearrangement joins TRBV4-2 to TRBJ1-1; no clear D gene. The V end was cut by 0 bases, the J end by 1 base, with 18 bases between. Germline V CDR1 and CDR2: LGHNA, YNFKEQ. CDR3 length: 18 residues.

The rearrangement links TRBV4-2 to TRBJ2-5; 7 bases match TRBD1. The CDR3 has 15 amino acids. With 6 bases clipped from V and 4 bases from J, the junction kept 11 bases outside the gene matches. Per germline, CDR1 LGHNA and CDR2 YNFKEQ. The CDR3 sequence: CASSPQTGKGETQYF. For the CDR3, the DNA is TGTGCCAGCAGTCCACAGACAGGGAAGGGAGAGACCCAGTACTTC.

The V and J genes are TRBV28 and TRBJ2-7; 11 bases agree with TRBD1. CDR3 length equals 14 residues. With V trimmed by 5 bases and J by 6 bases, 6 bases remained unmatched. CDR1 and CDR2 from the germline V gene are MDHEN and SYDVKM. The CDR3 protein is CASSTGTGGGEQYF. The CDR3 coding sequence is TGTGCCAGCAGTACCGGGACAGGGGGGGGCGAGCAGTACTTC.

V usage is TRBV5-1 and J usage is TRBJ2-5; 8 bases line up with TRBD1. Germline values: CDR1 SGHRS, CDR2 YFSETQ. V shed 4 bases and J 4 bases; nucleotides not matched to a gene: 6. The CDR3 is 14 amino acids. The CDR3 nucleotides are TGCGCCAGCAGCGGGACAGGTCGGCGAGAGACCCAGTACTTC. Amino acid sequence: CASSGTGRRETQYF.

V gene TRBV4-3 combines with J gene TRBJ1-4; 7 nucleotides match TRBD1. V dropped 1 base and J dropped 8; count of bases not matched to a gene: 4. This CDR3 comprises 14 residues. Germline CDR1 LGHNA, CDR2 YSLEER. The CDR3 reads CASSQGDSIEKLFF. For the CDR3, the DNA is TGCGCCAGCAGCCAAGGGGACAGTATCGAAAAACTGTTTTTT.

Only one count was recorded for this clone. The chain joins TRBV6-6 to TRBJ2-2; TRBD2 aligns across 11 bases. This CDR3 is built from 16 residues. J lost 6 bases, V lost 6 bases, and 9 bases had no gene match. Germline lookup yields CDR1 MNHNY and CDR2 SVGAGI (reference sequence). CDR3 in amino acids: CASRASSGGKAGELFF. In DNA form, the CDR3 reads TGTGCCAGCAGGGCATCTAGCGGGGGGAAGGCCGGGGAGCTGTTTTTT.

The rearrangement links TRBV5-1 to TRBJ2-7; 7 bases match TRBD1. With 4 bases clipped from V and 2 bases from J, the junction kept 9 bases outside the gene matches. CDR1 and CDR2 (germline): SGHRS, YFSETQ. This CDR3 has 15 amino acids. The CDR3 sequence is CASSREPGQTYEQYF. CDR3 coding DNA: TGCGCCAGCAGCCGCGAACCGGGACAGACCTACGAGCAGTACTTC. Using reference TRBV5-1 and TRBJ2-7 for the parts outside the CDR3, the full variable domain is KAGVTQTPRYLIKTRGQQVTLSCSPISGHRSVSWYQQTPGQGLQFLFEYFSETQRNKGNFPGRFSGRQFSNSRSEMNVSTLELGDSALYLCASSREPGQTYEQYFGPGTRLTVT.

The chain recombines TRBV30 with TRBJ1-2, with 7 bases that match TRBD1. Germline CDR1 and CDR2: GTSNPN and SVGIG (reference sequence). The CDR3 spans 13 residues. J lost 4 bases, V lost 4 bases, and 6 bases had no gene match. The DNA of the CDR3 is TGTGCCTGGAATGCAGACAGGGCCTATGGCTACACCTTC. As protein: CAWNADRAYGYTF.

This chain uses TRBV28 with TRBJ1-1; 8 bases are shared with TRBD1. Trimming at V came to 6 bases and at J to 4 bases, leaving 4 bases not matched to a gene. CDR3 length: 13 amino acids. CDR1 MDHEN and CDR2 SYDVKM come from the germline V gene. The CDR3 protein is CASRGQAFTEAFF. In nucleotides, the CDR3 is TGTGCCAGCAGGGGACAGGCGTTCACTGAAGCTTTCTTT.

The chain recombines TRBV5-1 with TRBJ2-7; TRBD1 aligns across 10 bases. V was clipped by 0 bases and J by 0 bases; unmatched bases: 0. Germline V gene sequence: CDR1 SGHRS, CDR2 YFSETQ. The length of the CDR3 is 15 residues. CDR3 in amino acids: CASSLGTGGSYEQYF. The DNA of the CDR3 is TGCGCCAGCAGCTTGGGGACAGGGGGCTCCTACGAGCAGTACTTC.

This clone was seen a single time. The chain links TRBV7-8 to TRBJ2-7, with TRBD2 matching over 9 bases. The CDR3 contains 19 residues. Unmatched junction bases numbered 21, after V lost 5 bases and J lost 4 bases. The germline V gene encodes CDR1 SGHVS and CDR2 FQNEAQ. CDR3 amino acids: CASSPSRLGSAGGSYEQYF. The DNA of the CDR3 is TGTGCCAGCAGCCCCTCGAGGCTCGGGAGTGCGGGGGGGAGTTACGAGCAGTACTTC.

This chain links TRBV10-1 with TRBJ2-3, with D tentatively TRBD1 (6 bases). The CDR3 loop spans 17 amino acids. Trimming shortened V by 4 bases and J by 1 base, and 18 bases separated the two germline ends. Germline values: CDR1 WNHNN, CDR2 SYGVQD (reference sequence). The CDR3 bases are TGCGCCAGCAGTGGGGGGCGGGTCTCACCGGGCACAGATACGCAGTATTTT. It specifies CASSGGRVSPGTDTQYF.

This clone occurred once. The chain has TRBV5-1 and TRBJ2-3; no definite D call. This CDR3 has 15 residues. Germline CDR1 SGHRS, CDR2 YFSETQ. The germline V and J ends were trimmed by 0 bases and 0 bases, with 8 bases remaining between them. The CDR3 region is CASSLVPTSTDTQYF. The CDR3 DNA sequence: TGCGCCAGCAGCTTGGTCCCAACTAGCACAGATACGCAGTATTTT.